This T cell receptor (beta chain) was obtained from a study of Ad26.COV2.S vaccination and SARS-CoV-2 variants. Study summary: Participants got Ad26.COV2.S intramuscularly, once or twice 56 days apart.

Indicated treatment: roughly 18 received Ad26.COV2.S at low or high dose, single or two shots; roughly five received placebo; per-sample allocation not given. Sampling happened 63 days after the first vaccine or placebo injection. The vaccine delivered Wuhan-strain SARS-CoV-2 spike through an Ad26 vector. The CDR3 covers 15 residues. Germline trimming cut 8 bases from V and 4 bases from J; bases unmatched to any gene: 9. Germline values: CDR1 KGHSH, CDR2 LQKENI. Sequencing was performed with immunoSEQ multiplex PCR; in TCRdb, only in-frame clones are kept and a portion is missing. The repertoire holds about 410,000 clones, with about 89% as singletons.

This receptor was taken from a person aged 18 to 59 who received the Ad26.COV2.S COVID-19 vaccine or a placebo. The chain employs TRBV18 and TRBJ2-3; 10 bases fit TRBD2. The material was peripheral blood, obtained in a trial of Ad26.COV2.S vaccine versus placebo. CDR3 DNA sequence: TGTGCCAGCCGGAGCAGCGGGAGGGCGGCAGATACGCAGTATTTT. It codes for CASRSSGRAADTQYF.